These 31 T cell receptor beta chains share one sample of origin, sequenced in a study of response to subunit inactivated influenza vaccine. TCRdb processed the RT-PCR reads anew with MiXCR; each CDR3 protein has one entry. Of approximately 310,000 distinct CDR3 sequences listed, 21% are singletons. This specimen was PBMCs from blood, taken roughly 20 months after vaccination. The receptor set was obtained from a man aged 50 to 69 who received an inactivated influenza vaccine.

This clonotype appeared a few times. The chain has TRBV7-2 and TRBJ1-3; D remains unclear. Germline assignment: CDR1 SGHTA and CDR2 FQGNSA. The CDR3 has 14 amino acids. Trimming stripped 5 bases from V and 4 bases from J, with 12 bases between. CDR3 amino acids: CASSPWTVGNTIYF. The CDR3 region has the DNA TGTGCCAGCAGCCCCTGGACGGTCGGAAACACCATATATTTT.

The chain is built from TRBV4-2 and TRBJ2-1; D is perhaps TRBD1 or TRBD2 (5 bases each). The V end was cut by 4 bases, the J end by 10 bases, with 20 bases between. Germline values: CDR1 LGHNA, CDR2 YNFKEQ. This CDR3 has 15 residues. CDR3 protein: CASSLGTGPRVEQFF. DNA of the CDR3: TGTGCCAGCAGCCTCGGAACGGGACCGCGGGTCGAGCAGTTCTTC.

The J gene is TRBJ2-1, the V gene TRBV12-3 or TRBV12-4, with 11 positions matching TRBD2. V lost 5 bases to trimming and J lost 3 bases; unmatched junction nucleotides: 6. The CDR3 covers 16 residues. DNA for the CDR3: TGTGCCAGCAGTCCAGCCCTAGCGGGGGGCTACAATGAGCAGTTCTTC. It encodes CASSPALAGGYNEQFF.

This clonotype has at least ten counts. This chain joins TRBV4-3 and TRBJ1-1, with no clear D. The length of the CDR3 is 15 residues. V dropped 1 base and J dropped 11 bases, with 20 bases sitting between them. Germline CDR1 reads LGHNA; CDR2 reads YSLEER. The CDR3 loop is CASSQAISEDERAFF. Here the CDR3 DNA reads TGCGCCAGCAGCCAAGCAATATCCGAGGACGAACGGGCTTTCTTT.

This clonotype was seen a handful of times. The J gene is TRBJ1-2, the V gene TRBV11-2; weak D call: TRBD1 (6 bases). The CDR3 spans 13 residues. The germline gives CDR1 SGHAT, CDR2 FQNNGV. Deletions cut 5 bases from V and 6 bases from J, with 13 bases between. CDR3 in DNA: TGTGCCAGCAGCCCCCCCAGGGGAGATGGCTACACCTTC. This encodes CASSPPRGDGYTF.

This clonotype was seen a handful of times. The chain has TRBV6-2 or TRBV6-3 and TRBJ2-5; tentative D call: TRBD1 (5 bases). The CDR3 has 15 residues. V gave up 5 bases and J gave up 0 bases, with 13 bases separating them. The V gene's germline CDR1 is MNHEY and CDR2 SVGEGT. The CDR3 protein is CASSRLRQNQETQYF. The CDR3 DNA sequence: TGTGCCAGCAGTAGACTTCGACAGAACCAAGAGACCCAGTACTTC.

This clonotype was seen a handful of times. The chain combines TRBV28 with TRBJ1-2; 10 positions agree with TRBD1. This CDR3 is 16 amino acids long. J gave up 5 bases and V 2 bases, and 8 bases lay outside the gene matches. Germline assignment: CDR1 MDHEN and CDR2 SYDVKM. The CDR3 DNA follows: TGTGCCAGCAGTTTAGGTACCGGGACAGGGGTTTATGGCTACACCTTC. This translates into CASSLGTGTGVYGYTF.

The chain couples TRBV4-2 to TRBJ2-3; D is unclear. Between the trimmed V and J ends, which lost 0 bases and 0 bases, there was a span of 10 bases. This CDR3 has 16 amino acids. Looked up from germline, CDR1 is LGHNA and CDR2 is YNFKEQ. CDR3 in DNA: TGTGCCAGCAGCCAAGATGCAGGACCGAGCACAGATACGCAGTATTTT. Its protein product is CASSQDAGPSTDTQYF.

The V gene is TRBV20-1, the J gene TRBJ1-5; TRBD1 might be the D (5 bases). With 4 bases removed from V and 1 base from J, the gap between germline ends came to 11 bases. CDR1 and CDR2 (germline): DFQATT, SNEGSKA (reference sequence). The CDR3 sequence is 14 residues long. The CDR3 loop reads CSAIPGRSNQPQHF. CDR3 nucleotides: TGCAGTGCTATCCCAGGGAGGAGCAATCAGCCCCAGCATTTT.

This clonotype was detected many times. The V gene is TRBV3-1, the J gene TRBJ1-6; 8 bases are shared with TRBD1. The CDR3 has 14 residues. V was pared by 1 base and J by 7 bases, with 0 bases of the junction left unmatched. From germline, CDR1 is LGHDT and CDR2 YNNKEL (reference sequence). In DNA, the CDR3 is TGTGCCAGCAGCCAAGGGACAGGGAATTCACCCCTCCACTTT. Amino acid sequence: CASSQGTGNSPLHF.

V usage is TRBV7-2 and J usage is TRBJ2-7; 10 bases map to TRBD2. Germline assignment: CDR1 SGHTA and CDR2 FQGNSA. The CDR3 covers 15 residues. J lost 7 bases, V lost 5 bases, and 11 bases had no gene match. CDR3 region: CASSLGASGGVEQYF. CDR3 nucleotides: TGTGCCAGCAGCCTTGGCGCTAGCGGGGGCGTTGAGCAGTACTTC. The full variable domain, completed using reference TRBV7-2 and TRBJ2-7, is GAGVSQSPSNKVTEKGKDVELRCDPISGHTALYWYRQSLGQGLEFLIYFQGNSAPDKSGLPSDRFSAERTGGSVSTLTIQRTQQEDSAVYLCASSLGASGGVEQYFGPGTRLTVT.

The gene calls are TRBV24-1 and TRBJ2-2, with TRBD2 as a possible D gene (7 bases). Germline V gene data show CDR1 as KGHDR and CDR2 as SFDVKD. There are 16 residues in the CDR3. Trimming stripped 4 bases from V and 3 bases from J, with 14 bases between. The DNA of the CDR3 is TGTGCCACCAGTGACCCACAGGGAGGGGACACCGGGGAGCTGTTTTTT. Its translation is CATSDPQGGDTGELFF.

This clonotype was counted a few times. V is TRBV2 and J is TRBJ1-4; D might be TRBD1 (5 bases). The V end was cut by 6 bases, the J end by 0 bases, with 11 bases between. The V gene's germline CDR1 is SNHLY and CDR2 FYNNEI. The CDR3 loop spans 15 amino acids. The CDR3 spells CASRKIRATNEKLFF. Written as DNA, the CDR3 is TGTGCCAGCAGAAAAATCAGGGCAACTAATGAAAAACTGTTTTTT.

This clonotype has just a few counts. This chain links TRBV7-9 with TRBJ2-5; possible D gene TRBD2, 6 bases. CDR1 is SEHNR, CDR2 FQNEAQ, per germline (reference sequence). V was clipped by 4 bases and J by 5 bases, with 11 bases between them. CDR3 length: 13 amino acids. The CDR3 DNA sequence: TGTGCCAGCAGCTGGGGACTTCGTGAGACCCAGTACTTC. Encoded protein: CASSWGLRETQYF.

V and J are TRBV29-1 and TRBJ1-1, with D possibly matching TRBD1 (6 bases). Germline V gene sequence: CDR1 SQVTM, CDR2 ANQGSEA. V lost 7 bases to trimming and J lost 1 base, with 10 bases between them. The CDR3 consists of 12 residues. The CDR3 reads CSAGQKNTEAFF. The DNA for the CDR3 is TGCAGCGCAGGACAGAAGAACACTGAAGCTTTCTTT.

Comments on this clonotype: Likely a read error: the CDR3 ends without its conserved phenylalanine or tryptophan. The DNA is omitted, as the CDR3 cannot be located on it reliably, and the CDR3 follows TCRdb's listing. CDR3 protein: CSDESRVY. This chain uses TRBV29-1 with TRBJ1-2; the table gives TRBD1 as D, unverified against the DNA. The CDR3 is 8 residues long, counting both termini. CDR1 is SQVTM and CDR2 is ANQGSEA in the germline V gene.

The CDR3 DNA follows: TGCGCCAGCACTATTGGACAGGGGGTTCTGCGGGGCACTGAAGCTTTCTTT. Its protein product is CASTIGQGVLRGTEAFF. The V and J genes are TRBV10-2 and TRBJ1-1; 10 positions match TRBD1. The V segment lost 7 bases and the J segment 4 bases; nucleotides outside the gene matches: 15. The CDR3 runs to 17 residues. CDR1 and CDR2 (germline): WSHSY, SAAADI.

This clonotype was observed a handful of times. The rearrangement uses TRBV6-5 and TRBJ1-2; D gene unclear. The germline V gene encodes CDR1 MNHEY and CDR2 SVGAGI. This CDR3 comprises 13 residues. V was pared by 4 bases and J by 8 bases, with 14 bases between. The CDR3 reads CASSSRGSAGYTF. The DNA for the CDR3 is TGTGCCAGCAGTTCCCGGGGAAGCGCCGGCTACACCTTC.

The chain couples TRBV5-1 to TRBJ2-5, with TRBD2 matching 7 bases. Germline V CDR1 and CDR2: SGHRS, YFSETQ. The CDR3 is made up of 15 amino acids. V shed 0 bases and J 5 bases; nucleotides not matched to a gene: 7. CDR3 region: CASSLAIGAGETQYF. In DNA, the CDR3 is TGCGCCAGCAGCTTGGCCATTGGAGCGGGGGAGACCCAGTACTTC.

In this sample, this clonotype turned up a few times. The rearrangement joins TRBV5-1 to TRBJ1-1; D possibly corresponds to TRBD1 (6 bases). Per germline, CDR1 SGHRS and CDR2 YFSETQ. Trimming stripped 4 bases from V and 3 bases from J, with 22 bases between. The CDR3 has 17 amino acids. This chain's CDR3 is CASSPLGGGPWYTEAFF. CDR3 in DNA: TGCGCCAGCAGCCCCCTCGGCGGGGGCCCTTGGTACACTGAAGCTTTCTTT.

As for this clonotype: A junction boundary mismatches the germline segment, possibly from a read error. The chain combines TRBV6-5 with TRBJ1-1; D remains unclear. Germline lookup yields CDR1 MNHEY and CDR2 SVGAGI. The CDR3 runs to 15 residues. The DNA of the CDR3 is TGTGCCAGCAATTACCAACCCACCACACAGACAGAAGCTTTCTTT. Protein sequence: CASNYQPTTQTEAFF.

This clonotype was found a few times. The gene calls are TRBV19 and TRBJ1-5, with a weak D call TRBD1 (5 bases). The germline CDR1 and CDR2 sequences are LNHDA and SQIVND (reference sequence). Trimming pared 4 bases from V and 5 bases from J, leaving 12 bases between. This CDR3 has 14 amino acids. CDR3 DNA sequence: TGTGCCAGTAGTAGTAGGGGTAGGGATCAGCCCCAGCATTTT. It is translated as CASSSRGRDQPQHF.

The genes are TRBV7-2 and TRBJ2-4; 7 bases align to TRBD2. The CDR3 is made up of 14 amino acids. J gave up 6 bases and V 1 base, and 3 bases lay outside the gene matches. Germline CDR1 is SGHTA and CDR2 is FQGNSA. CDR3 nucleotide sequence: TGTGCCAGCAGCTTAGGACTAGCTTTAAACATTCAGTACTTC. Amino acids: CASSLGLALNIQYF.

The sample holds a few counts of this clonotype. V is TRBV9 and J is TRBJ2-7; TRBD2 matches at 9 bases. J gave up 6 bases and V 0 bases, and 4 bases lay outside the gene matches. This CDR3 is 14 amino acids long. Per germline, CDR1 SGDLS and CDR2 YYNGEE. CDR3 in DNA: TGTGCCAGCAGCGTAGGCGGGAGGGGGATCGAGCAGTACTTC. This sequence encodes CASSVGGRGIEQYF.

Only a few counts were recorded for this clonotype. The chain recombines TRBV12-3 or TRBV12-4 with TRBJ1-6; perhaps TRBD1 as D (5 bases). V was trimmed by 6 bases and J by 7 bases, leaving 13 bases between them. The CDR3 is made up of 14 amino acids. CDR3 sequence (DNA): TGTGCCAGCAGATGGGGCGGTACCAATTCACCCCTCCACTTT. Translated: CASRWGGTNSPLHF.

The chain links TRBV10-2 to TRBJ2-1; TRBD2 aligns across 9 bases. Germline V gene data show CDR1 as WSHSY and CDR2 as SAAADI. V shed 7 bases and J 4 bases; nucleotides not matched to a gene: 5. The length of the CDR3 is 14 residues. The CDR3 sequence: CASTRLADYNEQFF. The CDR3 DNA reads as TGCGCCAGCACCCGACTAGCGGATTACAATGAGCAGTTCTTC.

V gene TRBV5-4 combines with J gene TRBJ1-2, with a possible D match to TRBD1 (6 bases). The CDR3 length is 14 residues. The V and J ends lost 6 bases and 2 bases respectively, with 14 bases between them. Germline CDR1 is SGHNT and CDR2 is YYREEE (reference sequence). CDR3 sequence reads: CASTQTGGNYGYTF. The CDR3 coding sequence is TGTGCCAGCACCCAAACCGGGGGCAACTATGGCTACACCTTC. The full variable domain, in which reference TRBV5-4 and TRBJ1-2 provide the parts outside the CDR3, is ETGVTQSPTHLIKTRGQQVTLRCSSQSGHNTVSWYQQALGQGPQFIFQYYREEENGRGNFPPRFSGLQFPNYSSELNVNALELDDSALYLCASTQTGGNYGYTFGSGTRLTVV.

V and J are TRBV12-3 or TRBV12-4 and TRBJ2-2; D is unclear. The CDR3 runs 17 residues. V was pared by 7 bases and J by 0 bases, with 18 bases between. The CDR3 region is CASTLTRTDTNTGELFF. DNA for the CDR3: TGTGCCAGCACACTTACCCGGACCGACACGAACACCGGGGAGCTGTTTTTT.

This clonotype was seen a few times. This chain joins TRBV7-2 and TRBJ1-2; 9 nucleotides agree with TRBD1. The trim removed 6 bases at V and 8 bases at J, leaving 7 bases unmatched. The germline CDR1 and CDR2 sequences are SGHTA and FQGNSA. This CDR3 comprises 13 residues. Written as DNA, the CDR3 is TGTGCCAGCAGACCGGGACAGGGATTCGGCTACACCTTC. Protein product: CASRPGQGFGYTF.

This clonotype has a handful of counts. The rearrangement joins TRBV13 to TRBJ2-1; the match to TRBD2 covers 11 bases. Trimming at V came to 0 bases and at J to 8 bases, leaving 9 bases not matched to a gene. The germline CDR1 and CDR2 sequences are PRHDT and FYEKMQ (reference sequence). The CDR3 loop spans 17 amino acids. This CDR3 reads CASSLGRELAGDHEQFF. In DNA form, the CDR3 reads TGTGCCAGCAGCTTAGGCCGGGAACTAGCGGGAGATCATGAGCAGTTCTTC.

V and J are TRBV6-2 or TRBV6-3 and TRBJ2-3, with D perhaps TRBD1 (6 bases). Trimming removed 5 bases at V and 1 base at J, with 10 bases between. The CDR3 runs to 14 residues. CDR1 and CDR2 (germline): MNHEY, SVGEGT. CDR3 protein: CASSPGQRTDTQYF. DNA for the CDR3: TGTGCCAGCAGTCCCGGACAGCGCACAGATACGCAGTATTTT.